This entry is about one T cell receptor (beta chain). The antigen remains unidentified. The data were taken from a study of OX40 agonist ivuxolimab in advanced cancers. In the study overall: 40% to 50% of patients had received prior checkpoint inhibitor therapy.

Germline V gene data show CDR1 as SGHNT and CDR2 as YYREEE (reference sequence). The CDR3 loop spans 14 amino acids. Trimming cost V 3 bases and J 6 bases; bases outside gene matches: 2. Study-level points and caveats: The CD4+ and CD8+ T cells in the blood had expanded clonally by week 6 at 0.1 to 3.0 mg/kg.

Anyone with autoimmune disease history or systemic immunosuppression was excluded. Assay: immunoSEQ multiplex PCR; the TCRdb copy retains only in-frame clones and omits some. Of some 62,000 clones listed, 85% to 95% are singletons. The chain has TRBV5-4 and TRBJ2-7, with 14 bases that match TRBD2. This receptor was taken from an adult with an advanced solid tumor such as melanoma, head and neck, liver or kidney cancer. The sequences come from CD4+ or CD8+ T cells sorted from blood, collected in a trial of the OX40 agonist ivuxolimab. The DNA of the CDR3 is TGTGCCAGCAGCTCGACTAGCGGGAGGGTCGAGCAGTACTTC. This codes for CASSSTSGRVEQYF.